These 27 T cell receptor beta chains originate from one sample sequenced in a study of blood T cell repertoires in COVID-19. Clones were read by immunoSEQ multiplex PCR, and TCRdb kept only the in-frame ones, dropping some. Among around 380,000 clones listed, roughly 77% were seen once. The source material was peripheral blood. These receptors originate from a human donor with acute or convalescent COVID-19. The donor label of this sample is uncertain.

Of note for this clone: At one of its ends the junction is not consistent with the germline gene, which may arise from a read error. The chain has TRBV5-1 and TRBJ2-3, with 9 bases aligning to TRBD1. The CDR3 extends over 16 amino acids. Germline CDR1 is SGHRS and CDR2 is YFSETQ. The CDR3, as DNA: TGCGCCAGCAACTTGGCACAGGACAGGGGTACAGATACGCAGTATTTT. Protein sequence: CASNLAQDRGTDTQYF. The full variable domain, in which reference TRBV5-1 and TRBJ2-3 provide the parts outside the CDR3, is KAGVTQTPRYLIKTRGQQVTLSCSPISGHRSVSWYQQTPGQGLQFLFEYFSETQRNKGNFPGRFSGRQFSNSRSEMNVSTLELGDSALYLCASNLAQDRGTDTQYFGPGTRLTVL.

This chain connects TRBV5-1 to TRBJ2-2, with 11 positions matching TRBD2. J was trimmed by 0 bases and V by 5 bases; bases with no gene match: 6. Germline CDR1 is SGHRS and CDR2 is YFSETQ. This CDR3 comprises 17 residues. The CDR3 nucleotides are TGCGCCAGCAGGATCCTACTAGCGGGGGCGAACACCGGGGAGCTGTTTTTT. Protein sequence: CASRILLAGANTGELFF.

In regard to this clone: The same CDR3 arises from other DNA sequences in this sample as well. The chain carries TRBV18 and TRBJ1-1; D remains unclear. The length of the CDR3 is 15 residues. V dropped 6 bases and J dropped 0 bases, with 14 bases sitting between them. CDR1 and CDR2 (germline): KGHSH, LQKENI. CDR3 nucleotides: TGTGCCAGCTCCCGAACGACTGGTATGAACACTGAAGCTTTCTTT. Amino acid sequence: CASSRTTGMNTEAFF.

The V gene is TRBV11-2, the J gene TRBJ1-1; D is unclear. CDR1 is SGHAT, CDR2 FQNNGV, per germline. The V end was cut by 1 base, the J end by 5 bases, with 8 bases between. The CDR3 sequence is 13 residues long. The CDR3 nucleotides are TGTGCCAGCAGCTTAGCTCCCTCTACTGAAGCTTTCTTT. It yields the protein CASSLAPSTEAFF.

The chain uses TRBV3-1 (or the pseudogene TRBV3-2) and TRBJ2-5, with 11 nucleotides matching TRBD2. V dropped 4 bases and J dropped 3; count of bases not matched to a gene: 7. Germline CDR1 LGHDT, CDR2 YNNKEL (reference sequence). This CDR3 comprises 16 residues. The CDR3 protein is CASSPGETSGKETQYF. The CDR3 DNA follows: TGTGCCAGCAGCCCTGGTGAGACTAGCGGGAAAGAGACCCAGTACTTC.

This clone was seen once. The rearrangement uses TRBV3-1 (or the pseudogene TRBV3-2) and TRBJ1-1; 7 bases are shared with TRBD1. This CDR3 comprises 12 residues. Germline V gives CDR1 LGHDT, CDR2 YNNKEL (reference sequence). V was pared by 2 bases and J by 7 bases, with 1 base of the junction left unmatched. CDR3 loop: CASSQNRGEAFF. CDR3 nucleotide sequence: TGTGCCAGCAGCCAAAACAGGGGTGAAGCTTTCTTT.

This clone turned up a few times. V is TRBV18 and J is TRBJ2-1, with D hard to call. The germline gives CDR1 KGHSH, CDR2 LQKENI. Deletions cut 1 base from V and 4 bases from J, with 5 bases between. The CDR3 is 13 residues long. The CDR3 DNA follows: TGTGCCAGCTCACCACTCCCTTACAATGAGCAGTTCTTC. Translation gives CASSPLPYNEQFF.

This chain links TRBV14 with TRBJ2-7; 8 bases line up with TRBD2. Germline-derived CDR1 and CDR2 are SGHDN and FVKESK. Losses at the gene ends were 1 base for V and 3 bases for J; bases not matched to a gene: 5. This CDR3 comprises 15 residues. This chain's CDR3 is CASSQGISGNYEQYF. The CDR3 nucleotides are TGTGCCAGCAGCCAAGGTATTAGCGGGAACTACGAGCAGTACTTC.

The chain carries TRBV5-1 and TRBJ2-2; 11 positions agree with TRBD2. Germline assignment: CDR1 SGHRS and CDR2 YFSETQ. This CDR3 has 18 amino acids. J was trimmed by 2 bases and V by 3 bases; bases with no gene match: 9. The CDR3 bases are TGCGCCAGCAGCTCCCCCCCACTAGCGGGGGTAAACACCGGGGAGCTGTTTTTT. It is translated as CASSSPPLAGVNTGELFF.

To note about this clone: Other DNA sequences within the sample encode an identical CDR3. The chain carries TRBV15 and TRBJ1-2; TRBD1 agrees at 7 bases. CDR1 and CDR2 from the germline V gene are LNHNV and YYDKDF (reference sequence). Unmatched junction bases numbered 5, after V lost 3 bases and J lost 1 base. CDR3 length: 15 amino acids. As DNA, the CDR3 is TGTGCCACCAGCAGCGGGGGACAGTTTAACTATGGCTACACCTTC. Amino acids: CATSSGGQFNYGYTF. The variable domain in full, completed from reference TRBV15 and TRBJ1-2, reads DAMVIQNPRYQVTQFGKPVTLSCSQTLNHNVMYWYQQKSSQAPKLLFHYYDKDFNNEADTPDNFQSRRPNTSFCFLDIRSPGLGDTAMYLCATSSGGQFNYGYTFGSGTRLTVV.

This clone has just a few counts. J is TRBJ2-1 and V is TRBV18, with D possibly TRBD1 on 5 matching bases. The length of the CDR3 is 13 residues. Germline loops: CDR1 KGHSH, CDR2 LQKENI. V lost 3 bases and J lost 10, with 13 bases in between. The CDR3 region is CASSPTDPTEQFF. For the CDR3, the DNA is TGTGCCAGCTCACCGACAGACCCTACGGAGCAGTTCTTC.

The chain has TRBV6-2 or TRBV6-3 and TRBJ2-1; a possible D gene is TRBD2 (6 bases). V lost 3 bases to trimming and J lost 3 bases, with 9 bases between them. Germline CDR1 is MNHEY and CDR2 is SVGEGT. CDR3 length: 14 amino acids. The CDR3 reads CASSYGGNYNEQFF. In nucleotides, the CDR3 is TGTGCCAGCAGTTATGGGGGGAACTACAATGAGCAGTTCTTC.

The rearrangement uses TRBV24-1 and TRBJ1-2; D is possibly TRBD1 (5 bases). Germline V gives CDR1 KGHDR, CDR2 SFDVKD. The CDR3 is 15 residues long. V was clipped by 1 base and J by 4 bases, with 12 bases between them. CDR3 in DNA: TGTGCCACCAGTGATTTAGTGGCAGGGCGCTATGGCTACACCTTC. As protein: CATSDLVAGRYGYTF.

On this clone itself: The sample carries other DNA sequences with the same CDR3. The V and J genes are TRBV6-1 and TRBJ1-1; D remains ambiguous. Germline V gives CDR1 MNHNS, CDR2 SASEGT. CDR3 length: 14 residues. Trimming removed 3 bases at V and 1 base at J, with 9 bases between. The CDR3 region is CASSDVGGNTEAFF. As DNA, the CDR3 is TGTGCCAGCAGTGACGTTGGCGGGAACACTGAAGCTTTCTTT.

The chain combines TRBV7-9 with TRBJ2-3; possible D gene TRBD1, 6 bases. V dropped 5 bases and J dropped 0 bases, with 12 bases sitting between them. Germline V gives CDR1 SEHNR, CDR2 FQNEAQ (reference sequence). The length of the CDR3 is 15 residues. This CDR3 reads CASSAWTASTDTQYF. CDR3 nucleotides: TGTGCCAGCAGCGCATGGACAGCTAGCACAGATACGCAGTATTTT.

The V call is TRBV7-9, the J call TRBJ2-3, with D unresolved. The CDR3 is made up of 13 amino acids. Trimming stripped 5 bases from V and 3 bases from J, with 9 bases between. From germline, CDR1 is SEHNR and CDR2 FQNEAQ (reference sequence). In DNA form, the CDR3 reads TGTGCCAGCAGCCCGCCACAGACAGATACGCAGTATTTT. This codes for CASSPPQTDTQYF. Complete variable domain (other parts from reference TRBV7-9 and TRBJ2-3): DTGVSQNPRHKITKRGQNVTFRCDPISEHNRLYWYRQTLGQGPEFLTYFQNEAQLEKSRLLSDRFSAERPKGSFSTLEIQRTEQGDSAMYLCASSPPQTDTQYFGPGTRLTVL.

This clone has a handful of counts. This chain links TRBV12-3 or TRBV12-4 with TRBJ2-1; 10 nucleotides line up with TRBD2. The CDR3 extends over 13 amino acids. Trimming took 5 bases from V and 15 from J; bases not matched to a gene: 10. The CDR3 protein is CASSPLTSGWGFF. CDR3 coding DNA: TGTGCCAGCAGTCCCCTGACTAGCGGGTGGGGGTTCTTC.

The rearrangement links TRBV5-4 to TRBJ1-2; 11 nucleotides align to TRBD1. CDR1 and CDR2 (germline): SGHNT, YYREEE (reference sequence). V dropped 5 bases and J dropped 8; count of bases not matched to a gene: 11. The CDR3 covers 15 residues. CDR3 region: CASRPGQGVFLGYTF. Written as DNA, the CDR3 is TGTGCCAGCAGGCCGGGACAGGGGGTATTTTTGGGCTACACCTTC.

The CDR3 bases are TGTGCCAGCAGCCTACAAGGGACTAGCGGGATAAGAGAGCAGTACTTC. Its protein product is CASSLQGTSGIREQYF. The chain recombines TRBV7-2 with TRBJ2-7; 13 bases line up with TRBD2. The trim removed 5 bases at V and 7 bases at J, leaving 11 bases unmatched. Germline V CDR1 and CDR2: SGHTA, FQGNSA. The CDR3 covers 16 residues.

The chain has TRBV18 and TRBJ2-1; 15 bases agree with TRBD2. With V trimmed by 6 bases and J by 8 bases, 11 bases remained unmatched. CDR3 length: 17 amino acids. The germline V gene has CDR1 KGHSH and CDR2 LQKENI. As DNA, the CDR3 is TGTGCCAGCTCGTCGAATAGGGGACTAGCGGGAGGTTATGAGCAGTTCTTC. Its protein product is CASSSNRGLAGGYEQFF.

This clone was seen only a few times. The V and J genes are TRBV20-1 and TRBJ2-2, with 10 bases lining up with TRBD1. The trim removed 3 bases at V and 6 bases at J, leaving 10 bases unmatched. Germline lookup yields CDR1 DFQATT and CDR2 SNEGSKA (reference sequence). The CDR3 has 16 amino acids. The CDR3 DNA reads as TGCAGTGCTAGTCCTTGGGACAGGGGTAAAGCCGGGGAGCTGTTTTTT. This sequence encodes CSASPWDRGKAGELFF.

V gene TRBV18 combines with J gene TRBJ1-2; D may be TRBD1 (5 bases). The CDR3 totals 17 residues. Germline CDR1 is KGHSH and CDR2 is LQKENI. The ends were cut back, 2 bases at V and 4 bases at J, with 20 bases in the middle. The CDR3 region has the DNA TGTGCCAGCTCACCAACGGGGGAAAGGAACAGACTCTATGGCTACACCTTC. It encodes CASSPTGERNRLYGYTF.

The CDR3 reads CASSPQGKVGDQPQHF. DNA for the CDR3: TGTGCCAGCAGTCCACAGGGGAAGGTGGGCGATCAGCCCCAGCATTTT. This chain links TRBV27 with TRBJ1-5; TRBD1 aligns across 7 bases. Germline V CDR1 and CDR2: MNHEY, SMNVEV (reference sequence). CDR3 size: 16 residues. V was pared by 5 bases and J by 5 bases, with 12 bases of the junction left unmatched.

The rearrangement uses TRBV7-9 and TRBJ2-1; 7 bases are shared with TRBD2. The germline V gene encodes CDR1 SEHNR and CDR2 FQNEAQ (reference sequence). This CDR3 has 15 amino acids. J lost 4 bases, V lost 7 bases, and 10 bases had no gene match. CDR3 sequence: CASTRGDVSYNEQFF. Here the CDR3 DNA reads TGTGCCAGCACCCGGGGGGATGTATCATACAATGAGCAGTTCTTC.

This sequence joins TRBV15 and TRBJ1-2; D ambiguous. Germline V gene sequence: CDR1 LNHNV, CDR2 YYDKDF (reference sequence). The ends were cut back, 0 bases at V and 4 bases at J, with 9 bases in the middle. The CDR3 consists of 14 residues. The DNA of the CDR3 is TGTGCCACCAGCAGAGATCTTGGCCTCTATGGCTACACCTTC. It specifies CATSRDLGLYGYTF.

V usage is TRBV5-1 and J usage is TRBJ2-5; the D gene is possibly TRBD2 (5 bases). CDR3 length equals 13 residues. V gave up 6 bases and J gave up 5 bases, with 14 bases separating them. The germline V gene encodes CDR1 SGHRS and CDR2 YFSETQ. The CDR3 reads CASIATGGETQYF. Written as DNA, the CDR3 is TGCGCCAGCATAGCGACCGGCGGGGAGACCCAGTACTTC.

This clone was recorded once. This rearrangement joins TRBV4-1 to TRBJ2-7; TRBD1 matches 8 bases. V gave up 1 base and J gave up 5 bases; unmatched junction bases: 4. From germline, CDR1 is MGHRA and CDR2 YSYEKL. CDR3 size: 14 residues. The CDR3: CASSQGTGTHEQYF. The CDR3 DNA is TGCGCCAGCAGCCAAGGGACAGGGACCCACGAGCAGTACTTC.